One and the same sample provided the 6 T cell receptor beta chains below, sequenced in a study of tumor-infiltrating lymphocytes in primary liver carcinoma. Total RNA amounting to approximately 460 ng was the source from which TCR beta cDNA was made with a constant-region primer. Generation of the TCR beta libraries relied on three nested multiplex PCR rounds using slightly modified ARM-PCR. TRBV1-TRBV30 forward primers and a C-beta reverse primer were used in the first two PCR rounds, which each ran for around 11 cycles. TCRdb reprocessed the multiplex PCR reads via MiXCR and lists one record per CDR3 protein. The sample has fewer than 350,000 distinct CDR3 sequences, less than 65% seen once. RNA was extracted from whole blood without cell sorting, alongside germline DNA. Sequencing was carried out using peripheral blood. Receptor source: a man in his forties or fifties with primary liver carcinoma and hepatitis B virus infection.

In regard to this clonotype: Possible read error: a much larger clone is one base away. The chain uses TRBV7-8 and TRBJ2-7; TRBD1 might be the D (6 bases). The CDR3 is made up of 13 amino acids. The germline V gene has CDR1 SGHVS and CDR2 FQNEAQ. The CDR3 region is CASSSDSNYEKYF. CDR3 DNA: TGTGCCAGCAGCTCGGACAGCAACTACGAGAAGTACTTC.

Regarding this clonotype: One end of the junction fails to match germline, which may point to a read error. This chain joins TRBV18 and TRBJ2-3, with D unclear. In germline, CDR1 is KGHSH, CDR2 LQKENI. The CDR3 consists of 11 residues. CDR3 DNA sequence: TGTGCCAGCTCACCCACAAATACGCAGTATTTT. Translation gives CASSPTNTQYF. The full variable domain, completed using reference TRBV18 and TRBJ2-3, is NAGVMQNPRHLVRRRGQEARLRCSPMKGHSHVYWYRQLPEEGLKFMVYLQKENIIDESGMPKERFSAEFPKEGPSILRIQQVVRGDSAAYFCASSPTNTQYFGPGTRLTVL.

The chain joins TRBV1 to TRBJ2-2; the table's D call, TRBD2, has no DNA check behind it. TRBV1 is labeled a pseudogene. CDR3 length: 20 amino acids. CDR3 sequence: CTSSQVSPPRARVGTGELFF. The CDR3 DNA reads as TGCACCAGCAGCCAAGTTTCACCCCCGCGAGCGCGAGTTGGTACCGGGGAGCTGTTTTTT.

This clonotype was counted only a few times. A much bigger clone sits one base away, suggesting this may be a read error. J is TRBJ2-3 and V is TRBV6-6, with 8 positions matching TRBD1. The CDR3 is 13 residues long. J was trimmed by 5 bases and V by 7 bases; bases with no gene match: 5. From germline, CDR1 is MNHNY and CDR2 SVGAGI (reference sequence). CDR3 bases: TGTGCCAGCACGACAGGGGTGGTAGATACGCAGTATTTT. It is translated as CASTTGVVDTQYF.

A note on this clonotype: This CDR3 fails to terminate in the conserved phenylalanine or tryptophan, so it likely reflects a read error. V is TRBV6-6 and J is TRBJ2-7, with TRBD1 matching over 8 bases. With 10 bases clipped from V and 5 bases from J, the junction kept 7 bases outside the gene matches. The length of the CDR3 is 12 residues. The V gene's germline CDR1 is MNHNY and CDR2 SVGAGI (reference sequence). The CDR3 protein is CATGQGYHEQYI. The CDR3 region has the DNA TGTGCCACAGGACAGGGTTACCACGAGCAGTACATC.

The gene calls are TRBV5-4 and TRBJ2-7, with TRBD2 matching over 7 bases. The V segment lost 4 bases and the J segment 2 bases; nucleotides outside the gene matches: 12. The CDR3 is made up of 16 amino acids. CDR1 SGHNT and CDR2 YYREEE come from the germline V gene (reference sequence). CDR3 bases: TGTGCCAGCAGCACAGGACTAGTGGGAGCCGCCTACGAGCAGTACTTC. Translated: CASSTGLVGAAYEQYF.